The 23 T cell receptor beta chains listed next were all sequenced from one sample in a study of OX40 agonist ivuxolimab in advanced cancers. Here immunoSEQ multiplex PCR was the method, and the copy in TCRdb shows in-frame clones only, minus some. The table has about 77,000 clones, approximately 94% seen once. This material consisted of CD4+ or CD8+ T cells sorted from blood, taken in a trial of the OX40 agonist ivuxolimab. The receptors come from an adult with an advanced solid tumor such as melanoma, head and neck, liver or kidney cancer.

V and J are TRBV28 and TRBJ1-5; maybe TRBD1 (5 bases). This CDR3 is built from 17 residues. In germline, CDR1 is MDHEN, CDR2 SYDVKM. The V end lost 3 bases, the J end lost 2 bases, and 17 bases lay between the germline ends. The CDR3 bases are TGTGCCAGCAGTTTGGGCACTGGGGGAGGAGGCAATCAGCCCCAGCATTTT. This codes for CASSLGTGGGGNQPQHF. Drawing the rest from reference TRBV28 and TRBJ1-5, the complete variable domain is DVKVTQSSRYLVKRTGEKVFLECVQDMDHENMFWYRQDPGLGLRLIYFSYDVKMKEKGDIPEGYSVSREKKERFSLILESASTNQTSMYLCASSLGTGGGGNQPQHFGDGTRLSIL.

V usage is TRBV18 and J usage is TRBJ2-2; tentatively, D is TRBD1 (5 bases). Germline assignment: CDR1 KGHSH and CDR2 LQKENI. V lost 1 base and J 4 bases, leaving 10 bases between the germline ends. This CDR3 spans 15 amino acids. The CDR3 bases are TGTGCCAGCTCACCACAGGGGCTGGCCACCGGGGAGCTGTTTTTT. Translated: CASSPQGLATGELFF.

Written as DNA, the CDR3 is TGTGCCAGCAGCTTTGCGGGAGTTAGCAATGAGCAGTTCTTC. This sequence encodes CASSFAGVSNEQFF. The chain uses TRBV7-2 and TRBJ2-1; 7 positions agree with TRBD2. V was clipped by 3 bases and J by 6 bases; unmatched bases: 5. CDR3 length equals 14 residues. Germline assignment: CDR1 SGHTA and CDR2 FQGNSA. Complete variable domain (other parts from reference TRBV7-2 and TRBJ2-1): GAGVSQSPSNKVTEKGKDVELRCDPISGHTALYWYRQSLGQGLEFLIYFQGNSAPDKSGLPSDRFSAERTGGSVSTLTIQRTQQEDSAVYLCASSFAGVSNEQFFGPGTRLTVL.

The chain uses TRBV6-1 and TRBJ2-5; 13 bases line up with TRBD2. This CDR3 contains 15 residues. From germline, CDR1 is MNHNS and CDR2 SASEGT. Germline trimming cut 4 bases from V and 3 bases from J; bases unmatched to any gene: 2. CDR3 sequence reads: CASSGGTSGEETQYF. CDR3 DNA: TGTGCCAGCAGTGGTGGGACTAGCGGGGAAGAGACCCAGTACTTC.

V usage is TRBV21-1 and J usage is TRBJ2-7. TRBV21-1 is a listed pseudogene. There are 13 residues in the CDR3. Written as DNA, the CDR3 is TGTGCCAGCAGCAACAGCCCCCGGGCCGAGCAGTACTTC. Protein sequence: CASSNSPRAEQYF.

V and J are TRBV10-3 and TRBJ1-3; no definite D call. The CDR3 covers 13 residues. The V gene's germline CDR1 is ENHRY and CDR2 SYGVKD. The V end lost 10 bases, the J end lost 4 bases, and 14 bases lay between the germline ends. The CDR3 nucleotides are TGTGCCACAACCGGAAGCGACGGAAACACCATATATTTT. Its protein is CATTGSDGNTIYF.

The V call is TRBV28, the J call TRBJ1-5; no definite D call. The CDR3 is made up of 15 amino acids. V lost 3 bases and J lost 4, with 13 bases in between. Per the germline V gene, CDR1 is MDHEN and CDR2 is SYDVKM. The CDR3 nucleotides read TGTGCCAGCAGTTTCGGTTTTGGCCAAAATCAGCCCCAGCATTTT. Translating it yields CASSFGFGQNQPQHF.

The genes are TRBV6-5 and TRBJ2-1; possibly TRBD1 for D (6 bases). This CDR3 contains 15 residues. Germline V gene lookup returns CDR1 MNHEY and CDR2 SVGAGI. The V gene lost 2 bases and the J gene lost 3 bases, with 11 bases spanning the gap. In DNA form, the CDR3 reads TGTGCCAGCAGTTACAGACAGGAACTCTACAATGAGCAGTTCTTC. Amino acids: CASSYRQELYNEQFF.

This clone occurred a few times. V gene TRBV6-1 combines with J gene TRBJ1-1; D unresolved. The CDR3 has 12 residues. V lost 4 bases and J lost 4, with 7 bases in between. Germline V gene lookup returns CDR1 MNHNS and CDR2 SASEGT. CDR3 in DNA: TGTGCCAGCAGTGTAGTAGGCACTGAAGCTTTCTTT. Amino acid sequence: CASSVVGTEAFF.

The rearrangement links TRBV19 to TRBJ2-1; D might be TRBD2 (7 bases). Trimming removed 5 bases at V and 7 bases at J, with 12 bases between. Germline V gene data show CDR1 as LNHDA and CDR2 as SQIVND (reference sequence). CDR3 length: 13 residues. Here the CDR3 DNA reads TGTGCCAGTAGTCAGGGGCGGGGGAATGAGCAGTTCTTC. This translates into CASSQGRGNEQFF.

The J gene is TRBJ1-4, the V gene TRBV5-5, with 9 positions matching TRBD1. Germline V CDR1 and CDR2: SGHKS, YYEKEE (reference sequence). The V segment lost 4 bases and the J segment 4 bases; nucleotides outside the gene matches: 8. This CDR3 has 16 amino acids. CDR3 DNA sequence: TGTGCCAGCAGCACCGGGACAGGGTTCGGTAATGAAAAACTGTTTTTT. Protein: CASSTGTGFGNEKLFF.

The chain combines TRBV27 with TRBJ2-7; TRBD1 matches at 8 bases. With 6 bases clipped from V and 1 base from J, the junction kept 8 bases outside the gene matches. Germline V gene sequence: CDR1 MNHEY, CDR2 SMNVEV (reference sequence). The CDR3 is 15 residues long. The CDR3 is CASSRDRRNSYEQYF. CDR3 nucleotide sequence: TGTGCCAGCAGCAGGGACAGGCGAAATTCCTACGAGCAGTACTTC.

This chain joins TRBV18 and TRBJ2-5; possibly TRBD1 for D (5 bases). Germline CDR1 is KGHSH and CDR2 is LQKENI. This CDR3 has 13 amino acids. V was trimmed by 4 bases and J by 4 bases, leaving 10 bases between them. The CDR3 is CASSLAGIETQYF. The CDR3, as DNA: TGTGCCAGCTCACTCGCAGGGATAGAGACCCAGTACTTC.

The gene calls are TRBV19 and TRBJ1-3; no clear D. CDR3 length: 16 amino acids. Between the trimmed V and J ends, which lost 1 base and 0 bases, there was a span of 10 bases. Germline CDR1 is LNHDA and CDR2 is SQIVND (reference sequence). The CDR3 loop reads CASSIAAARSGNTIYF. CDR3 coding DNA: TGTGCCAGTAGTATAGCCGCAGCGCGCTCTGGAAACACCATATATTTT.

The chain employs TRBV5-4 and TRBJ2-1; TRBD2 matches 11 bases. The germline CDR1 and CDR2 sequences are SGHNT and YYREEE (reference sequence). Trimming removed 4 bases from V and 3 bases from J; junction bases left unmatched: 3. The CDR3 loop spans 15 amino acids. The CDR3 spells CASSLGLAGYNEQFF. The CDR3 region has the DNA TGTGCCAGCAGCCTCGGACTAGCGGGCTACAATGAGCAGTTCTTC.

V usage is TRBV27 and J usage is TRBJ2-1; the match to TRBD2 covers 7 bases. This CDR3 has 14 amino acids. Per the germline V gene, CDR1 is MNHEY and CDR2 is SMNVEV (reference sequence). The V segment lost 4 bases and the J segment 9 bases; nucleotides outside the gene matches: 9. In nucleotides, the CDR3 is TGTGCCAGCAGTTGGACTAGACTCAACGTTGAGCAGTTCTTC. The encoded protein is CASSWTRLNVEQFF.

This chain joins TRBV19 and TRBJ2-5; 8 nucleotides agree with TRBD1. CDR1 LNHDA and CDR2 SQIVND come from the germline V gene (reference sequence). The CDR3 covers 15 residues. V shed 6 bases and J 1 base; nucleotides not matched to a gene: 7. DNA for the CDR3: TGTGCCAGTAGCCTAAGACAGGGGACCCAAGAGACCCAGTACTTC. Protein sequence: CASSLRQGTQETQYF.

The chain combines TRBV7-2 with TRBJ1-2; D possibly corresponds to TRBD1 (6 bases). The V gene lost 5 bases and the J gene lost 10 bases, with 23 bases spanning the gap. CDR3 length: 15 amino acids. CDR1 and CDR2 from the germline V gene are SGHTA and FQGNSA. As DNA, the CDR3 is TGTGCCAGCAGCCCAACTCAGGACAGCCCGAGCGCCTACACCTTC. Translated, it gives CASSPTQDSPSAYTF.

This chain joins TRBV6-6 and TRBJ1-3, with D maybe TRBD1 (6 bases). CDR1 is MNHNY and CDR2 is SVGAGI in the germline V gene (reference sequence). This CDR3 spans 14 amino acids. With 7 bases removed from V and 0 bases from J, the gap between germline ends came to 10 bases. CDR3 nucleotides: TGTGCCAGCACAGGGGTCTTCTCTGGAAACACCATATATTTT. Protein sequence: CASTGVFSGNTIYF.

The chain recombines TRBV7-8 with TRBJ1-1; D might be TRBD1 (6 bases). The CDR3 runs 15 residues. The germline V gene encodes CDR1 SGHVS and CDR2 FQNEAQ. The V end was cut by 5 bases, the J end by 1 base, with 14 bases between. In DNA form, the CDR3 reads TGTGCCAGCAGCCCACGACAGGTCGCGAACACTGAAGCTTTCTTT. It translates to CASSPRQVANTEAFF.

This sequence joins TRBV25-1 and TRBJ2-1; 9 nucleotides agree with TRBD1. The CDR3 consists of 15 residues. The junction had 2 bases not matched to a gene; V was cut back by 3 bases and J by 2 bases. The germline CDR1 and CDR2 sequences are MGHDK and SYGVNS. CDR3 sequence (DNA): TGTGCCAGCAGTGAGGACAGGGGTACCTACAATGAGCAGTTCTTC. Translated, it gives CASSEDRGTYNEQFF.

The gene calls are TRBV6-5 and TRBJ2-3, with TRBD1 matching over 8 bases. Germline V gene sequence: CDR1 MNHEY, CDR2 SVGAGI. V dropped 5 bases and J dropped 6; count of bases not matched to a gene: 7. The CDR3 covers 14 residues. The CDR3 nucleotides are TGTGCCAGCAGTACCGGACAGGGTTGGGATACGCAGTATTTT. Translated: CASSTGQGWDTQYF.

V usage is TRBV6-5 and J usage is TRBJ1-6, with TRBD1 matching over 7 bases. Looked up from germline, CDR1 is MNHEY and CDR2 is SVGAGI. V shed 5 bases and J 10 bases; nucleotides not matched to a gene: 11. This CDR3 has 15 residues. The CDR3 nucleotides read TGTGCCAGCAGTCCCATCCGACAGGGTGGATCACCCCTCCACTTT. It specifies CASSPIRQGGSPLHF.